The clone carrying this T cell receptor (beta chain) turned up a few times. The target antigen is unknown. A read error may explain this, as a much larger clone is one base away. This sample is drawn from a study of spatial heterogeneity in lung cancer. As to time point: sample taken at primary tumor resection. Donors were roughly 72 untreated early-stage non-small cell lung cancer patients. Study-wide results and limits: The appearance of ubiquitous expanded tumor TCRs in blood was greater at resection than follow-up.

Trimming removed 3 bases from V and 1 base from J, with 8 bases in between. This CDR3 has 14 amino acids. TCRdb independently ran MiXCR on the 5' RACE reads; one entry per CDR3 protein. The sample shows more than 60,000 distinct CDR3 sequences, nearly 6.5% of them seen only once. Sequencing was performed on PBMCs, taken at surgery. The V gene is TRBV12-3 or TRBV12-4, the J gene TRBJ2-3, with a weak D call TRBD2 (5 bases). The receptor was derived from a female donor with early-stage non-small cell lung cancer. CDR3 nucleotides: TGTGCCAGCAGTTTTTTTAGCGGCACAGATACGCAGTATTTT. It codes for CASSFFSGTDTQYF.